This TCR beta chain comes out of a study of blood T cell repertoires in COVID-19. About the study: Acute-phase and convalescent COVID-19 samples originated in the United States, Italy and Spain. The analysed material was cDNA or gDNA that came from T cells, B-cell-depleted T cells, or PBMCs.

Per the original data handling: Nucleated cell number was recorded as an estimate derived from reference gene primer amplification. Some clones are missing from TCRdb's copy, which holds only in-frame ones; the method was immunoSEQ multiplex PCR. V and J calls plus clone size are reproduced from that table; the DNA served to infer D and trimming. The sample lists 90,000 to 150,000 clones; approximately 83% were seen once. This CDR3 is 13 amino acids long. V was clipped by 11 bases and J by 2 bases, with 13 bases between them. Germline loops: CDR1 LNHDA, CDR2 SQIVND (reference sequence). The sequencing sample was made of peripheral blood. The TCR was taken from a man aged 80 or over with acute or convalescent COVID-19. V and J are TRBV19 and TRBJ2-1, with a possible D match to TRBD2 (7 bases). The CDR3, as DNA: TGTGCCGTTGGGGGGGCTACCTACAATGAGCAGTTCTTC. The encoded protein is CAVGGATYNEQFF.